This note documents a single T cell receptor beta chain sequence. Its antigen is unknown. TCRdb's copy holds only in-frame clones and misses some; the assay was immunoSEQ multiplex PCR. The table shows roughly 47,000 clones, with more than 70% occurring only once. This record belongs to a study of OX40 agonist ivuxolimab in advanced cancers. Across the whole study: Ivuxolimab, an antibody that agonizes OX40 (CD134), was administered to the patients. General observations from the study: Clonal expansion from baseline to week 6 occurred in both CD4+ and CD8+ T cells.

The receptor was isolated from an adult with an advanced solid tumor such as melanoma, head and neck, liver or kidney cancer. The sequencing used CD4+ or CD8+ T cells sorted from blood, collected in a trial of the OX40 agonist ivuxolimab.

The CDR3 is CASSQPGQGTYEQYF. As DNA, the CDR3 is TGTGCCAGCAGTCAGCCGGGACAGGGCACCTACGAGCAGTACTTC. This chain connects TRBV5-4 to TRBJ2-7; the match to TRBD1 covers 9 bases. CDR1 is SGHNT and CDR2 is YYREEE in the germline V gene (reference sequence). The trim removed 5 bases at V and 2 bases at J, leaving 8 bases unmatched. The length of the CDR3 is 15 residues. The full variable domain, in which reference TRBV5-4 and TRBJ2-7 provide the parts outside the CDR3, is ETGVTQSPTHLIKTRGQQVTLRCSSQSGHNTVSWYQQALGQGPQFIFQYYREEENGRGNFPPRFSGLQFPNYSSELNVNALELDDSALYLCASSQPGQGTYEQYFGPGTRLTVT.